This is a list of T cell receptor beta chains from one sample in a study of CD8 T cells in Susac syndrome. TCRdb analysed the immunoSEQ multiplex PCR reads with MiXCR anew, one entry per CDR3 protein. The sample consists of 77,000 or so distinct CDR3 sequences, 93% of them appearing once. Sequencing was done on a sample of CD4+ T cells from PBMCs. The receptors were sampled from a human donor with Susac syndrome. Both conserved end residues are part of each CDR3. A D gene is named only where the DNA matches it firmly. The size entry is marked missing in some rows and otherwise reads once, few, many or a size class.

j_call: TRBJ1-2
v_call: TRBV7-2
d_call: TRBD1
clone_size: NA
cdr3_nt: TGTGCCAGCAGCTTAATGTTTGGGGAGACAGGGCATGGCTACACCTTC
cdr3_aa: CASSLMFGETGHGYTF

j_call: TRBJ2-7
v_call: TRBV5-1
d_call: NA
clone_size: NA
cdr3_nt: TGCGCCAGCAGCTTGGATACGACATTTCCCTACGAGCAGTACTTC
cdr3_aa: CASSLDTTFPYEQYF

j_call: TRBJ2-4
v_call: TRBV20-1
d_call: TRBD2
clone_size: NA
cdr3_nt: TGCAGTGCTAGGAGGTTTGTTGGTAGCGGGAGATCAGCCAAAAACATTCAGTACTTC
cdr3_aa: CSARRFVGSGRSAKNIQYF

j_call: TRBJ1-6
v_call: TRBV25-1
d_call: TRBD1
clone_size: NA
cdr3_nt: TGTGCCAGCAGGAACAGGGGAGGGGATTCACCCCTCCACTTT
cdr3_aa: CASRNRGGDSPLHF

j_call: TRBJ2-7
v_call: TRBV19
d_call: TRBD2
clone_size: NA
cdr3_nt: TGTGCCAGTTCCTCCGGGACTAGCGTCTACGAGCAGTACTTC
cdr3_aa: CASSSGTSVYEQYF

j_call: TRBJ1-1
v_call: TRBV2
d_call: NA
clone_size: NA
cdr3_nt: TGTGCCAGCAGTTTTAACAGACCCATGAACACTGAAGCTTTCTTT
cdr3_aa: CASSFNRPMNTEAFF

j_call: TRBJ2-1
v_call: TRBV20-1
d_call: NA
clone_size: once
cdr3_nt: TGCAGTGCTAGAGATCTCAATGAGCAGTTCTTC
cdr3_aa: CSARDLNEQFF

j_call: TRBJ2-4
v_call: TRBV6-2/TRBV6-3
d_call: NA
clone_size: NA
cdr3_nt: TGTGCCAGCAGTATACAGGGCATAGCCAAAAACATTCAGTACTTC
cdr3_aa: CASSIQGIAKNIQYF

j_call: TRBJ1-5
v_call: TRBV28
d_call: TRBD1
clone_size: NA
cdr3_nt: TGTGCCAGCAGCCTGGGACAGCAGCGGCGGCCCCAGCATTTT
cdr3_aa: CASSLGQQRRPQHF

j_call: TRBJ2-7
v_call: TRBV14
d_call: NA
clone_size: NA
cdr3_nt: TGTGCCAGCAGCCAAGTTCCGTCCGAGCAGTACTTC
cdr3_aa: CASSQVPSEQYF

j_call: TRBJ1-2
v_call: TRBV15
d_call: TRBD1
clone_size: NA
cdr3_nt: TGTGCCACCAGCAGGGACAGGGGGGAGGAAGGCTACACCTTC
cdr3_aa: CATSRDRGEEGYTF

j_call: TRBJ2-7
v_call: TRBV4-2
d_call: TRBD2
clone_size: NA
cdr3_nt: TGTGCCAGCAGCCAGGATCTAGCGGGGGCTCCCTACGAGCAGTACTTC
cdr3_aa: CASSQDLAGAPYEQYF

j_call: TRBJ1-1
v_call: TRBV20-1
d_call: NA
clone_size: NA
cdr3_nt: TGCAGTGCTAGAGATTCCCGGCGGCCCGGTGAAGCTTTCTTT
cdr3_aa: CSARDSRRPGEAFF

j_call: TRBJ1-1
v_call: TRBV3-1
d_call: NA
clone_size: NA
cdr3_nt: TGTGCCGCGGGGCGAGCTAACACTGAAGCTTTCTTT
cdr3_aa: CAAGRANTEAFF

j_call: TRBJ2-3
v_call: TRBV11-1
d_call: NA
clone_size: NA
cdr3_nt: TGTGCCAGCAGCTTTCTGGCTAGCACAGATACGCAGTATTTT
cdr3_aa: CASSFLASTDTQYF

j_call: TRBJ2-3
v_call: TRBV2
d_call: NA
clone_size: NA
cdr3_nt: TGTGCCAGCCGGCAAGCTAGCGAGACAGATACGCAGTATTTT
cdr3_aa: CASRQASETDTQYF

j_call: TRBJ2-2
v_call: TRBV5-6
d_call: NA
clone_size: NA
cdr3_nt: TGTGCCAGCAGCTTGTATGGGAATACCGCCGGGGAGCTGTTTTTT
cdr3_aa: CASSLYGNTAGELFF

j_call: TRBJ1-2
v_call: TRBV5-1
d_call: NA
clone_size: NA
cdr3_nt: TGCGCCAGCAGCCCCGGGGAGGGTAGCTATGGCTACACCTTC
cdr3_aa: CASSPGEGSYGYTF

j_call: TRBJ2-7
v_call: TRBV6-1
d_call: NA
clone_size: NA
cdr3_nt: TGTGCCAGCAGTGATTTTGCCCTCGGGCAAGGCTCTCCAAGGCTCCACGAGCAGTACTTC
cdr3_aa: CASSDFALGQGSPRLHEQYF

j_call: TRBJ1-1
v_call: TRBV5-1
d_call: NA
clone_size: once
cdr3_nt: TGCGCCAGCAGCTTGTTGGGACCTTTGAACACTGAAGCTTTCTTT
cdr3_aa: CASSLLGPLNTEAFF

j_call: TRBJ2-1
v_call: TRBV3-1
d_call: NA
clone_size: NA
cdr3_nt: TGTGCCAGCAGCCAAACGTCCCCAAGCACGTCATACAATGAGCAGTTCTTC
cdr3_aa: CASSQTSPSTSYNEQFF

j_call: TRBJ2-1
v_call: TRBV20-1
d_call: TRBD1
clone_size: once
cdr3_nt: TGCAGTGCTAGAGATTGGTCCGGGACAGGGGGTAAAAATGAGCAGTTCTTC
cdr3_aa: CSARDWSGTGGKNEQFF

j_call: TRBJ1-3
v_call: TRBV12-3/TRBV12-4
d_call: NA
clone_size: once
cdr3_nt: TGTGCCAGCAGATCACAGGGTGTCGGGACCGTTTCTGGAAACACCATATATTTT
cdr3_aa: CASRSQGVGTVSGNTIYF

j_call: TRBJ1-2
v_call: TRBV20-1
d_call: NA
clone_size: NA
cdr3_nt: TGCAGTGCTAGAGGTTCCTCAGGAGTCGGCTACACCTTC
cdr3_aa: CSARGSSGVGYTF

j_call: TRBJ2-3
v_call: TRBV20-1
d_call: NA
clone_size: NA
cdr3_nt: TGCAGTGCCCTCTCTCGGGGCGGATACTACACAGATACGCAGTATTTT
cdr3_aa: CSALSRGGYYTDTQYF

j_call: TRBJ2-3
v_call: TRBV20-1
d_call: TRBD2
clone_size: NA
cdr3_nt: TGCAGTGCTAGAGGTAGCGGGACCGGTACGCAGTATTTT
cdr3_aa: CSARGSGTGTQYF